The clone carrying this TCR beta chain was counted once. The antigen is undetermined. The record originates from a study of cytotoxic CD8 clonotypes in ibrutinib-treated CLL. Across the whole study: Among the patients, approximately ten presented as relapsed/refractory and 15 as treatment-naive; around 17 showed unmutated IGHV. A median roughly 11 months of treatment, range 6 to 36, preceded the collection of response samples.

Repertoires were generated with immunoSEQ multiplex PCR, while TCRdb's copy carries only in-frame clones and drops some. This table holds more than 140,000 clones, 70% to 80% found once. Overall study findings and caveats: T-cell clonality at baseline went above that of age-matched healthy donors and rose and fell with circulating CD8+ T-cell counts.

This CDR3 is built from 14 residues. The ends were cut back, 3 bases at V and 2 bases at J, with 7 bases in the middle. Looked up from germline, CDR1 is MNHEY and CDR2 is SMNVEV (reference sequence). This receptor was identified in a human donor with chronic lymphocytic leukemia. The rearrangement links TRBV27 to TRBJ2-2; unclear D gene. Source: PBMCs, taken after 12 months of ibrutinib treatment. The CDR3 DNA reads TGTGCCAGCAGTTTGTCTCTCAACACCGGGGAGCTGTTTTTT. Protein product: CASSLSLNTGELFF.